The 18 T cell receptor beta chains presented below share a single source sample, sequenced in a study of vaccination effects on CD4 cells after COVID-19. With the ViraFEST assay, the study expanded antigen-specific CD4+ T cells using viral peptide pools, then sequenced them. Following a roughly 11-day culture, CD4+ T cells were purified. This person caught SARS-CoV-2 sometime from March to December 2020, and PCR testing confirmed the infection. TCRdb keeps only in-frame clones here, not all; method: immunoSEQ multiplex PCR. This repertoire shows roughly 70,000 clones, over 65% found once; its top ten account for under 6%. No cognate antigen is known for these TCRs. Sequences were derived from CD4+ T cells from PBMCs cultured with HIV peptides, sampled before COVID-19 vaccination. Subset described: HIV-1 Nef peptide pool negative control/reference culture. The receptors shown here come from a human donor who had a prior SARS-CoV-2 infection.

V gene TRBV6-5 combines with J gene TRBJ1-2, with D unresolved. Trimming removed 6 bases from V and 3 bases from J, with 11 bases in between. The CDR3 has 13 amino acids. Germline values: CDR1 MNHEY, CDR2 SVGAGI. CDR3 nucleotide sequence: TGTGCCAGCAGAAAGGCTATACACTATGGCTACACCTTC. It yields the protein CASRKAIHYGYTF.

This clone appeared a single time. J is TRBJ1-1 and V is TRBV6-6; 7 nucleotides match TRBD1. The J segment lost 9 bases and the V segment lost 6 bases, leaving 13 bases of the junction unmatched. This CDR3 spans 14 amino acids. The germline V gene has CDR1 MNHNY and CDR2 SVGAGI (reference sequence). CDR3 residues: CASSPSGRQGKAFF. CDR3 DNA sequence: TGTGCCAGCAGCCCCTCGGGCAGACAGGGCAAAGCTTTCTTT.

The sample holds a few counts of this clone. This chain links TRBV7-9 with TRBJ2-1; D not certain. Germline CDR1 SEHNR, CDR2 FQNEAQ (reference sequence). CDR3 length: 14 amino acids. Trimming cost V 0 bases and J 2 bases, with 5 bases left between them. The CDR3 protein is CASSLAGTYNEQFF. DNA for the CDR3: TGTGCCAGCAGCTTAGCGGGGACCTACAATGAGCAGTTCTTC.

In DNA form, the CDR3 reads TGCGCCAGCAGCTTGAGGCAGGGGGGACACAATGAGCAGTTCTTC. Amino acids: CASSLRQGGHNEQFF. The chain links TRBV5-1 to TRBJ2-1; the D gene is possibly TRBD1 (7 bases). This CDR3 contains 15 residues. V was shortened by 1 base and J by 5 bases, with 13 bases between the two germline ends. Germline assignment: CDR1 SGHRS and CDR2 YFSETQ.

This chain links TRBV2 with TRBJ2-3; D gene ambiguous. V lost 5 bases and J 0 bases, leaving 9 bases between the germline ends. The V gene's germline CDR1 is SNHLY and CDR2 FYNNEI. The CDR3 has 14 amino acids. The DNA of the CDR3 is TGTGCCAGCAGTTCCACAGAGAGCACAGATACGCAGTATTTT. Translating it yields CASSSTESTDTQYF.

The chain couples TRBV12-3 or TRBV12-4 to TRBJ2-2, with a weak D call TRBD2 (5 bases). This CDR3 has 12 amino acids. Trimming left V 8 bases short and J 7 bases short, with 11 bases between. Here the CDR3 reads CASGETGGELFF. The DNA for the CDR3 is TGTGCCAGCGGGGAGACGGGCGGGGAGCTGTTTTTT.

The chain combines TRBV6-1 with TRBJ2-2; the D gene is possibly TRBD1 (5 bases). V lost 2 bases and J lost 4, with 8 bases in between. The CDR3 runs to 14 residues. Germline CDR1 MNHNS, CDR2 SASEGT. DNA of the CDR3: TGTGCCAGCAGTGAATCGACAGTCACCGGGGAGCTGTTTTTT. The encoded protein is CASSESTVTGELFF.

The CDR3 DNA reads as TGTGCCAGCAGTGAATTCTCGGGTCAGCCCCAGCATTTT. Translated, it gives CASSEFSGQPQHF. The chain employs TRBV6-4 and TRBJ1-5; D unresolved. Germline V CDR1 and CDR2: MRHNA, SNTAGT. The length of the CDR3 is 13 residues. V was shortened by 3 bases and J by 6 bases, with 9 bases between the two germline ends.

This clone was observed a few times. The CDR3 region is CASSQDPGGHYGYTF. CDR3 nucleotide sequence: TGCGCCAGCAGCCAGGACCCAGGGGGCCACTATGGCTACACCTTC. This chain joins TRBV4-3 and TRBJ1-2; 8 bases match TRBD1. This CDR3 is 15 amino acids long. Germline lookup yields CDR1 LGHNA and CDR2 YSLEER. With V trimmed by 3 bases and J by 3 bases, 6 bases remained unmatched.

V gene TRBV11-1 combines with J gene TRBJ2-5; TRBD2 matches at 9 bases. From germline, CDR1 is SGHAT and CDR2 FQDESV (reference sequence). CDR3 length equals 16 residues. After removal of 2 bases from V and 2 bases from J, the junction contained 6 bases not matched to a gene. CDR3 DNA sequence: TGTGCCAGCAGCTTACTAGCGGGGTCGCGACAAGAGACCCAGTACTTC. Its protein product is CASSLLAGSRQETQYF.

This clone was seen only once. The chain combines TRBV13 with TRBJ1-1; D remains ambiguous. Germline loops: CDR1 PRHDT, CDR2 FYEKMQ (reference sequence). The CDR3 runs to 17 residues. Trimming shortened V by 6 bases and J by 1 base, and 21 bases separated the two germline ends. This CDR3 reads CASSFLGLESPNTEAFF. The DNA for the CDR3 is TGTGCCAGCAGTTTCCTGGGCCTCGAGAGCCCGAACACTGAAGCTTTCTTT.

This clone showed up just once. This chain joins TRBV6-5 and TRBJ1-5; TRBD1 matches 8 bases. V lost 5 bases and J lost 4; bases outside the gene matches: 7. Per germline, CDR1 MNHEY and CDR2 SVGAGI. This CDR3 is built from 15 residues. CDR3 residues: CASSNIRDRNQPQHF. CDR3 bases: TGTGCCAGCAGTAACATCCGGGACAGGAATCAGCCCCAGCATTTT.

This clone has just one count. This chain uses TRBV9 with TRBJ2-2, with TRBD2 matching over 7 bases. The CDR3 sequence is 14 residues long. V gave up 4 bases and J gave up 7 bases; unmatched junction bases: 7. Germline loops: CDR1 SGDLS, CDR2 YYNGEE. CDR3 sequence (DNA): TGTGCCAGCAGCCATCCCAGCGGGGACGGGGAGCTGTTTTTT. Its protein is CASSHPSGDGELFF. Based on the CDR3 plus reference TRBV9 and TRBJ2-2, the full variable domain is DSGVTQTPKHLITATGQRVTLRCSPRSGDLSVYWYQQSLDQGLQFLIQYYNGEERAKGNILERFSAQQFPDLHSELNLSSLELGDSALYFCASSHPSGDGELFFGEGSRLTVL.

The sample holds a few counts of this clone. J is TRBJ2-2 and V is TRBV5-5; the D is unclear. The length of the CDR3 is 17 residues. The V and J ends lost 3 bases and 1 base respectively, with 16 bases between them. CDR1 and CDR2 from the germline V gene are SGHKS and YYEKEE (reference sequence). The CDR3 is CASSSFSWTENTGELFF. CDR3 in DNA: TGTGCCAGCAGCTCATTTTCATGGACGGAGAACACCGGGGAGCTGTTTTTT.

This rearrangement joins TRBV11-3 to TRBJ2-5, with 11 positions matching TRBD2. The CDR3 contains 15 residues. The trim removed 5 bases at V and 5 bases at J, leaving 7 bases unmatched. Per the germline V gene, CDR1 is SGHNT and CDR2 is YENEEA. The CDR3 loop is CASSPSSSGRETQYF. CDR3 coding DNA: TGTGCCAGCAGCCCCTCCTCTAGCGGGAGGGAGACCCAGTACTTC.

CDR3 nucleotides: TGTGCCAGCAGTCCTAGCCGCCGGGACAGGGAGGGCTATGGCTACACCTTC. Translating it yields CASSPSRRDREGYGYTF. The genes are TRBV27 and TRBJ1-2; 9 nucleotides match TRBD1. The CDR3 covers 17 residues. In germline, CDR1 is MNHEY, CDR2 SMNVEV (reference sequence). J was trimmed by 4 bases and V by 5 bases; bases with no gene match: 14.

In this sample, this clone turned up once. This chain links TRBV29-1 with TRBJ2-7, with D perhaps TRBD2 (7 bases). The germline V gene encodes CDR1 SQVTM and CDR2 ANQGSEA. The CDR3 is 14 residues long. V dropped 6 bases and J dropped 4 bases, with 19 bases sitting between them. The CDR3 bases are TGCAGCGTGCAAGGGGAGGGGGTAAGGTACGAGCAGTACTTC. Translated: CSVQGEGVRYEQYF.

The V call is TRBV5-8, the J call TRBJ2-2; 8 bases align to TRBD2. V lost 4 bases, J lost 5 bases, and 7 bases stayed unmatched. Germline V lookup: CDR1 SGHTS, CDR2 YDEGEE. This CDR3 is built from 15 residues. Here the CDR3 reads CASSRGSGGTGELFF. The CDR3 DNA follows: TGTGCCAGCAGCCGCGGAAGCGGGGGAACCGGGGAGCTGTTTTTT.